The source of this T cell receptor (beta chain) is a study of blood T cells in healthy people across ages (dated by TCRdb to about 2015). Background for the entire study: In model experiments, roughly one uniquely barcoded TCR beta cDNA molecule per two T cells was captured by template switching. Four age groups were formed from the donors: young (average 16 years), middle-aged (approximately 40), aged (62) and long-lived (approximately 80). The study measured age-related changes in TCR beta repertoire diversity using deep sequencing normalized with unique cDNA molecular identifiers. Using the same blood draw, the study looked at two additional independent replicas of 1 million unique cDNA reads for two donors, one aged 18 to 29 and the other aged 80 or older. To avoid experimental bias, donors of different ages were spread randomly across the sequencing lanes.

The donors were a few dozen Caucasian individuals from Russia, aged roughly 6 to 90 years, who were systemically healthy. Each donor gave 8 to 10 milliliters of peripheral blood, collected into EDTA-treated Vacutainer tubes. Ficoll-Paque density-gradient centrifugation was used to isolate PBMCs, with at least 7 million per sample. Total RNA was extracted from PBMCs with Trizol reagent, with at least 6 micrograms obtained per sample. Naive CD45RAhigh/CD27high T cell percentages were measured by flow cytometry on a PBMC aliquot from every donor. What the research found in general, with its limitations: The long-lived group showed more naive CD4+ T cells, fewer expanded clones and increased TCR diversity than the aged group, suggesting age selection. The CMV infection status of donors was not known, potentially confounding age-related changes in expanded clonotypes. As age increased, observed TCR beta diversity per million T cells dropped in a roughly linear way, and a significant reduction was already evident by age 40. A strong correlation was found between observed TCR beta diversity and the percentage of naive T cells measured by flow cytometry. Because profiling used bulk unsorted PBMCs, naive and antigen-experienced compartments could not be compared conclusively. Estimates of total diversity from one million sequenced T cells were regarded as lower bounds and underestimates.

Libraries were prepared through 5' RACE. These reads were obtained on an Illumina HiSeq 2500. A second PCR of about 7 to 12 cycles was run with a J-beta primer mix and a sample-barcoded 5' primer. Each TCR beta cDNA molecule received a unique molecular identifier from a template-switch 5' adaptor carrying 12 random nucleotides. Each sample yielded at least 2.5 million CDR3-containing paired-end reads. First-strand cDNA was synthesized from all RNA with the Mint cDNA synthesis kit, primed by a TRBC-specific oligonucleotide. After uracil-DNA glycosylase treatment, a first 18-cycle PCR used universal primers M1SS and BC2_uni_R on all cDNA. The authors' pipeline ran thus. For normalization, 1 million high-quality reads, each with a distinct molecular identifier, were randomly selected from each sample. Reads sharing molecular identifiers were discarded rather than binned into consensus sequences. MiTCR, set to a Q25 quality threshold and the strictest error-elimination algorithm, was used for CDR3 identification, clonotype clustering and error correction. Lower-bound total TCR beta diversity was estimated with a nonparametric unseen species model using Euler transformation. TCRdb reanalyzed the raw reads on its own, using fastp at Q25 for trimming and MiXCR for clone calling, and kept in-frame beta chains. Rows with a matching CDR3 protein are joined into one entry that keeps the most common DNA and genes. TCRdb, not the original authors, processed these V and J calls. The sample yields 550,000 to 650,000 distinct CDR3 sequences; about 30% were counted once. Jointly, the top ten make up around 16% of the sample.

The table lists this clonotype with a count of one. Its cognate antigen has yet to be identified. A single base separates this from a much larger clone, so it may be a read error. Spanning cysteine to phenylalanine, the CDR3 consists of 18 amino acids. This entry keeps only the CDR3 DNA: 54 bases, framed from base 1. V ends up 3 bases short and J 13 bases short, with an unmatched junction base count of 16. Reading the germline V gene gives CDR1 SNHLY and CDR2 FYNNEI. This TCR was recovered from a woman of 80 years or more in good health. The source material was blood. The V and J segments used are TRBV2 and TRBJ2-1, with 15 junctional bases fitting TRBD2. The CDR3 protein is CASSDGTSGGIAKNIQFF. Here is the DNA: TGTGCCAGCAGTGACGGGACTAGCGGGGGGATAGCCAAAAACATTCAGTTCTTC.